The 3 T cell receptor beta chains below come from one sample, sequenced in a study of radiotherapy plus CTLA-4 blockade in lung cancer. Only in-frame clones appear in the TCRdb table, and some are missing; sequencing was by immunoSEQ multiplex PCR. Seen here are 81,000 or so clones, around nine tenths observed once, and the top ten hold roughly 0.95%. Specimen: peripheral blood, collected from a patient treated with radiotherapy plus ipilimumab. The receptor source for this set is a human donor with non-small cell lung cancer who had stable disease on radiotherapy plus ipilimumab.

This clone was counted only a few times. The genes are TRBV29-1 and TRBJ1-3; unclear D gene. V lost 3 bases, J lost 4 bases, and 7 bases lay in between. The CDR3 runs to 12 residues. CDR1 is SQVTM and CDR2 is ANQGSEA in the germline V gene. The CDR3 here is CSVDVGGNTIYF. The DNA for the CDR3 is TGCAGCGTTGACGTAGGGGGAAACACCATATATTTT. The full variable domain, in which reference TRBV29-1 and TRBJ1-3 provide the parts outside the CDR3, is SAVISQKPSRDICQRGTSLTIQCQVDSQVTMMFWYRQQPGQSLTLIATANQGSEATYESGFVIDKFPISRPNLTFSTLTVSNMSPEDSSIYLCSVDVGGNTIYFGEGSWLTVV.

Only one count was recorded for this clone. The same CDR3 can be traced to other DNA sequences in this sample. The chain uses TRBV11-2 and TRBJ2-3; TRBD2 aligns across 10 bases. V was pared by 1 base and J by 1 base, with 2 bases of the junction left unmatched. The CDR3 extends over 16 amino acids. Germline assignment: CDR1 SGHAT and CDR2 FQNNGV. CDR3 in DNA: TGTGCCAGCAGCTTAGGGCTAGCGGGAGGCACAGATACGCAGTATTTT. Translated: CASSLGLAGGTDTQYF.

V is TRBV7-2 and J is TRBJ2-2; D is ambiguous. The length of the CDR3 is 15 residues. Trimming took off 5 bases at V and 1 base at J, with 11 bases between the two ends. Per the germline V gene, CDR1 is SGHTA and CDR2 is FQGNSA. The CDR3 loop reads CASSLRSQNTGELFF. The DNA for the CDR3 is TGTGCCAGCAGCCTTAGGTCGCAGAACACCGGGGAGCTGTTTTTT.